This T cell receptor beta chain was captured in a study of response to subunit inactivated influenza vaccine. The CDR3 runs to 18 residues. Per germline, CDR1 LGHNA and CDR2 YSLEER. Between the trimmed V and J ends, which lost 0 bases and 5 bases, there was a span of 21 bases. Notes on the study in general: It was suggested by the authors that few new T cells are recruited by each seasonal influenza vaccination.

One entry per CDR3 protein, called by TCRdb with MiXCR from the RT-PCR reads. Of around 850,000 distinct CDR3 sequences listed, less than 20% are singletons. Remarks on this clonotype: No antigen is known for it.

The specimen comprised PBMCs from blood, sampled around 5 days after vaccination. The clonotype was recovered from a man between 50 and 59 years old who received an inactivated influenza vaccine. The chain employs TRBV4-3 and TRBJ2-3; possibly TRBD2 for D (6 bases). In nucleotides, the CDR3 is TGCGCCAGCAGCCAAGATCGGGGGTCGGGGGTGATAGGAGATACGCAGTATTTT. It translates to CASSQDRGSGVIGDTQYF.